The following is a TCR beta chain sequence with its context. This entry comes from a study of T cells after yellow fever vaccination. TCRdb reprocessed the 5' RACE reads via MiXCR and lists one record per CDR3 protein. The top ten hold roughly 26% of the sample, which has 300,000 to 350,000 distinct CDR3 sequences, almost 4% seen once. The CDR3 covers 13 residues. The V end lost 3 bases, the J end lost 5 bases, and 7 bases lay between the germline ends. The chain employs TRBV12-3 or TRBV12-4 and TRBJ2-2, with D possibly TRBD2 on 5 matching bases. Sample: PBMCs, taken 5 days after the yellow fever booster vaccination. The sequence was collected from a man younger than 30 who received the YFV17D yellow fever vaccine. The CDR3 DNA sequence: TGTGCCAGCAGTTTCGGGGAGACCGGGGAGCTGTTTTTT. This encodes CASSFGETGELFF.